The 28 T cell receptor beta chains below come from one sample, sequenced in a study of T cell responses to AZD1222 COVID-19 vaccine. Using immunoSEQ multiplex PCR, the repertoire was profiled, and TCRdb retains in-frame clones only, with some absent. The sample carries about 160,000 clones, under 95% recorded once. This sample comprised peripheral blood, obtained on day 0 of AZD1222 vaccination. The origin of the receptors is an adult in good health.

The chain links TRBV12-3 or TRBV12-4 to TRBJ1-5; D is perhaps TRBD1 (5 bases). The CDR3 runs 13 residues. V lost 3 bases and J lost 7, with 10 bases in between. The CDR3 spells CASSFARDQPQHF. The CDR3 DNA follows: TGTGCCAGCAGTTTCGCCAGGGACCAGCCCCAGCATTTT.

This rearrangement joins TRBV27 to TRBJ2-1, with D tentatively TRBD1 or TRBD2 (5 bases each). There are 17 residues in the CDR3. Germline values: CDR1 MNHEY, CDR2 SMNVEV (reference sequence). V gave up 6 bases and J gave up 0 bases, with 18 bases separating them. The CDR3 DNA reads TGTGCCAGCAGCCCTAACGGACGAGGGGCCTCCTACAATGAGCAGTTCTTC. It yields the protein CASSPNGRGASYNEQFF.

The chain is built from TRBV2 and TRBJ2-4, with D unclear. Trimming pared 6 bases from V and 7 bases from J, leaving 13 bases between. Germline V gives CDR1 SNHLY, CDR2 FYNNEI. This CDR3 region has 13 residues. The CDR3 sequence: CASRLIAFNIQYF. The CDR3 DNA is TGTGCCAGCAGGCTGATAGCTTTCAACATTCAGTACTTC.

The chain is built from TRBV15 and TRBJ2-2; the match to TRBD2 covers 11 bases. In germline, CDR1 is LNHNV, CDR2 YYDKDF (reference sequence). Germline trimming cut 4 bases from V and 2 bases from J; bases unmatched to any gene: 3. The CDR3 loop spans 16 amino acids. The CDR3 protein is CATSISGRANTGELFF. CDR3 sequence (DNA): TGTGCCACCAGCATTAGCGGGAGGGCCAACACCGGGGAGCTGTTTTTT.

The chain uses TRBV5-5 and TRBJ1-1, with D unclear. This CDR3 spans 15 amino acids. Germline lookup yields CDR1 SGHKS and CDR2 YYEKEE (reference sequence). The ends were cut back, 2 bases at V and 1 base at J, with 12 bases in the middle. The CDR3: CASSLFQQANTEAFF. In DNA, the CDR3 is TGTGCCAGCAGCTTATTCCAGCAGGCGAACACTGAAGCTTTCTTT.

The genes are TRBV28 and TRBJ2-1; D is tentatively TRBD1 or TRBD2 (5 bases each). Germline V gene sequence: CDR1 MDHEN, CDR2 SYDVKM. The CDR3 runs 12 residues. V lost 9 bases and J 9 bases, leaving 15 bases between the germline ends. DNA for the CDR3: TGTGCCAGTGGGGACCTTCTGGGTGAGCAGTTCTTC. Protein: CASGDLLGEQFF.

The genes are TRBV3-1 (or the pseudogene TRBV3-2) and TRBJ1-5; unclear D gene. Per germline, CDR1 LGHDT and CDR2 YNNKEL (reference sequence). Trimming shortened V by 4 bases and J by 3 bases, and 10 bases separated the two germline ends. This CDR3 is 14 amino acids long. The CDR3 DNA is TGTGCCAGCAGCCGGGCCGGCCCCAATCAGCCCCAGCATTTT. This sequence encodes CASSRAGPNQPQHF.

The chain has TRBV27 and TRBJ2-7, with no clear D. The V and J ends lost 4 bases and 0 bases respectively, with 19 bases between them. Per the germline V gene, CDR1 is MNHEY and CDR2 is SMNVEV (reference sequence). The CDR3 sequence is 17 residues long. CDR3 in amino acids: CASSSQGGPGFSYEQYF. CDR3 DNA: TGTGCCAGCAGTTCCCAAGGTGGCCCGGGCTTCTCCTACGAGCAGTACTTC.

V and J are TRBV27 and TRBJ2-4; D is perhaps TRBD1 (7 bases). This CDR3 contains 14 residues. V was clipped by 8 bases and J by 5 bases, with 16 bases between them. Germline values: CDR1 MNHEY, CDR2 SMNVEV (reference sequence). Here the CDR3 reads CASAGGRGENIQYF. Written as DNA, the CDR3 is TGTGCCAGCGCTGGGGGCAGGGGGGAAAACATTCAGTACTTC.

The chain couples TRBV30 to TRBJ2-1; 9 bases align to TRBD1. The CDR3 is 16 amino acids. The V segment lost 3 bases and the J segment 9 bases; nucleotides outside the gene matches: 15. Germline CDR1 is GTSNPN and CDR2 is SVGIG (reference sequence). The CDR3 region is CAWRWDRVTPGVEQFF. CDR3 sequence (DNA): TGTGCCTGGAGGTGGGACAGGGTAACGCCCGGGGTTGAGCAGTTCTTC.

The V call is TRBV18, the J call TRBJ1-5, with TRBD1 identical over 9 bases. CDR1 and CDR2 (germline): KGHSH, LQKENI. J was trimmed by 4 bases and V by 5 bases; bases with no gene match: 6. This CDR3 region has 15 residues. The CDR3 nucleotides read TGTGCCAGCTCATCCTCGGGGACAGGGAATCAGCCCCAGCATTTT. It translates to CASSSSGTGNQPQHF.

The chain recombines TRBV7-3 with TRBJ2-7, with 7 bases matching TRBD2. Germline V gene sequence: CDR1 SGHTA, CDR2 FQGTGA. CDR3 length equals 14 residues. With V trimmed by 3 bases and J by 4 bases, 6 bases remained unmatched. The CDR3 region has the DNA TGTGCCAGCAGCTTGGGCGGGAGTCGTTACGAGCAGTACTTC. It translates to CASSLGGSRYEQYF.

The V gene is TRBV6-1, the J gene TRBJ2-7; D call uncertain. The CDR3 loop spans 15 amino acids. Germline-derived CDR1 and CDR2 are MNHNS and SASEGT. The V gene lost 0 bases and the J gene lost 3 bases, with 12 bases spanning the gap. This CDR3 reads CASSEASVAYYEQYF. As DNA, the CDR3 is TGTGCCAGCAGTGAAGCGTCCGTCGCCTACTACGAGCAGTACTTC.

The chain joins TRBV11-2 to TRBJ2-2; D is undetermined. V was clipped by 0 bases and J by 7 bases, with 9 bases between them. The CDR3 is made up of 14 amino acids. Germline V gene data show CDR1 as SGHAT and CDR2 as FQNNGV. CDR3 sequence (DNA): TGTGCCAGCAGCTTAGATGGGTTCGGCGGGGAGCTGTTTTTT. Translation: CASSLDGFGGELFF. Using reference TRBV11-2 and TRBJ2-2 for the parts outside the CDR3, the full variable domain is EAGVAQSPRYKIIEKRQSVAFWCNPISGHATLYWYQQILGQGPKLLIQFQNNGVVDDSQLPKDRFSAERLKGVDSTLKIQPAKLEDSAVYLCASSLDGFGGELFFGEGSRLTVL.

V and J are TRBV11-2 and TRBJ2-7; D is perhaps TRBD2 (6 bases). The CDR3 has 15 amino acids. Germline assignment: CDR1 SGHAT and CDR2 FQNNGV. V lost 3 bases and J 0 bases, leaving 12 bases between the germline ends. CDR3 loop: CASSLGWRGSYEQYF. The CDR3 DNA reads as TGTGCCAGCAGCTTGGGGTGGCGGGGCTCCTACGAGCAGTACTTC.

The chain couples TRBV2 to TRBJ1-6, with D perhaps matching TRBD1 (6 bases). V was clipped by 7 bases and J by 6 bases, with 16 bases between them. The germline gives CDR1 SNHLY, CDR2 FYNNEI. The CDR3 runs to 15 residues. The CDR3 sequence: CASKVDRQFNSPLHF. The CDR3 DNA reads TGTGCCAGCAAGGTGGACAGACAGTTTAATTCACCCCTCCACTTT.

V is TRBV6-2 or TRBV6-3 and J is TRBJ2-7; weak D call: TRBD2 (6 bases). Trimming stripped 6 bases from V and 7 bases from J, with 16 bases between. In germline, CDR1 is MNHEY, CDR2 SVGEGT. This CDR3 has 13 amino acids. The CDR3 sequence: CASSPGTRVEQYF. The CDR3 DNA reads TGTGCCAGCAGCCCGGGGACTCGGGTGGAGCAGTACTTC.

The J gene is TRBJ1-5, the V gene TRBV15; D unresolved. The ends were cut back, 1 base at V and 6 bases at J, with 13 bases in the middle. The germline V gene encodes CDR1 LNHNV and CDR2 YYDKDF (reference sequence). The CDR3 totals 15 residues. CDR3 sequence (DNA): TGTGCCACCAGCAGAGTTTTTGGGGAAGTTCAGCCCCAGCATTTT. It codes for CATSRVFGEVQPQHF.

CDR3 amino acids: CASSKVGRGDTEAFF. The CDR3 DNA follows: TGTGCCAGCAGCAAAGTGGGACGAGGGGACACTGAAGCTTTCTTT. The V gene is TRBV21-1, the J gene TRBJ1-1. TRBV21-1 is assigned pseudogene status. The CDR3 length is 15 residues.

On this clone: The identical CDR3 is also encoded by other nucleotide sequences in the sample. The rearrangement links TRBV7-9 to TRBJ2-7; D call uncertain. The V end was cut by 4 bases, the J end by 0 bases, with 13 bases between. Germline CDR1 reads SEHNR; CDR2 reads FQNEAQ (reference sequence). This CDR3 is built from 15 residues. This CDR3 is CASSSPERTSYEQYF. CDR3 nucleotides: TGTGCCAGCAGCTCCCCCGAACGAACCTCCTACGAGCAGTACTTC.

The V and J genes are TRBV29-1 and TRBJ1-2; D unclear. Germline V gene sequence: CDR1 SQVTM, CDR2 ANQGSEA. Trimming shortened V by 0 bases and J by 0 bases, and 17 bases separated the two germline ends. This CDR3 has 17 amino acids. The DNA for the CDR3 is TGCAGCGTTGAAGATAGGCAGAGAGGCCGATCTAACTATGGCTACACCTTC. Translating gives CSVEDRQRGRSNYGYTF.

The chain has TRBV30 and TRBJ1-2, with TRBD1 identical over 8 bases. Unmatched junction bases numbered 5, after V lost 4 bases and J lost 4 bases. Per germline, CDR1 GTSNPN and CDR2 SVGIG (reference sequence). The CDR3 length is 13 residues. DNA for the CDR3: TGTGCCTGGAACCCGGGACAGGTCTATGGCTACACCTTC. Translated, it gives CAWNPGQVYGYTF. Supplemented by reference TRBV30 and TRBJ1-2, the full variable domain reads SQTIHQWPATLVQPVGSPLSLECTVEGTSNPNLYWYRQAAGRGLQLLFYSVGIGQISSEVPQNLSASRPQDRQFILSSKKLLLSDSGFYLCAWNPGQVYGYTFGSGTRLTVV.

The chain uses TRBV6-4 and TRBJ2-5, with D possibly TRBD2 on 6 matching bases. Germline assignment: CDR1 MRHNA and CDR2 SNTAGT. The CDR3 contains 14 residues. Trimming stripped 5 bases from V and 2 bases from J, with 12 bases between. CDR3 region: CASSRGSGQETQYF. The DNA for the CDR3 is TGTGCCAGCAGTCGGGGTAGCGGACAAGAGACCCAGTACTTC.

The chain is built from TRBV28 and TRBJ2-2; maybe TRBD2 (6 bases). V was pared by 6 bases and J by 4 bases, with 12 bases between. CDR3 length equals 14 residues. Germline CDR1 reads MDHEN; CDR2 reads SYDVKM. The CDR3 loop is CASSLGLLTGELFF. CDR3 coding DNA: TGTGCCAGCAGCCTGGGACTCCTCACCGGGGAGCTGTTTTTT.

The chain joins TRBV12-3 or TRBV12-4 to TRBJ1-5; 9 nucleotides align to TRBD1. J gave up 6 bases and V 6 bases, and 3 bases lay outside the gene matches. The CDR3 covers 13 residues. The CDR3 DNA follows: TGTGCCAGCAGAGGGACAGGGCGTCAGCCCCAGCATTTT. This sequence encodes CASRGTGRQPQHF.

The chain employs TRBV19 and TRBJ2-7; 8 positions match TRBD2. V gave up 2 bases and J gave up 2 bases; unmatched junction bases: 8. CDR3 length: 16 residues. Germline V CDR1 and CDR2: LNHDA, SQIVND (reference sequence). The chain's CDR3 is CASSISGRRSTYEQYF. DNA of the CDR3: TGTGCCAGTAGTATAAGCGGGAGAAGATCTACCTACGAGCAGTACTTC.

The CDR3 nucleotides read TGTGCCAGCAGTGCAGGGGGCGGGATTCGCAATCAGCCCCAGCATTTT. It yields the protein CASSAGGGIRNQPQHF. The chain links TRBV28 to TRBJ1-5, with 8 bases lining up with TRBD1. Germline V lookup: CDR1 MDHEN, CDR2 SYDVKM. This CDR3 contains 16 residues. The ends lost 5 bases at V and 2 bases at J; junction bases unmatched: 8.

This clone has just one count. The rearrangement links TRBV10-1 to TRBJ2-1; TRBD2 aligns across 7 bases. Trimming took 5 bases from V and 4 from J; bases not matched to a gene: 8. The CDR3 runs to 15 residues. CDR1 is WNHNN, CDR2 SYGVQD, per germline (reference sequence). CDR3: CASSLSGMGYNEQFF. DNA for the CDR3: TGCGCCAGCAGTTTAAGCGGGATGGGATACAATGAGCAGTTCTTC.